This passage covers 9 T cell receptor beta chains from one sample sequenced in a study of blood T cell repertoires in COVID-19. Repertoires were generated with immunoSEQ multiplex PCR, while TCRdb's copy carries only in-frame clones and drops some. This table holds roughly 9,400 clones, roughly 79% found once. The sequencing input was peripheral blood. The receptor set was obtained from a human donor in a cohort sampled during active COVID-19.

V is TRBV28 and J is TRBJ1-2, with 8 bases fitting TRBD1. V dropped 3 bases and J dropped 8; count of bases not matched to a gene: 5. The CDR3 is made up of 13 amino acids. Germline values: CDR1 MDHEN, CDR2 SYDVKM. CDR3 region: CASSFQDRAGYTF. Here the CDR3 DNA reads TGTGCCAGCAGTTTCCAGGACAGGGCGGGCTACACCTTC.

The CDR3: CASSSLRQGSVYEQYF. DNA for the CDR3: TGTGCCAGCAGTTCGCTGAGACAGGGCTCTGTCTACGAGCAGTACTTC. The J gene is TRBJ2-7, the V gene TRBV6-5; 7 bases agree with TRBD1. This CDR3 has 16 amino acids. J was trimmed by 3 bases and V by 4 bases; bases with no gene match: 12. In germline, CDR1 is MNHEY, CDR2 SVGAGI.

This clone was seen a few times. The chain employs TRBV2 and TRBJ1-1; D may be TRBD1 (5 bases). The CDR3 contains 12 residues. V was clipped by 7 bases and J by 6 bases, with 12 bases between them. Germline assignment: CDR1 SNHLY and CDR2 FYNNEI. CDR3 nucleotides: TGTGCCAGCATTGGGGGGAGGGCTGAAGCTTTCTTT. It is translated as CASIGGRAEAFF.

This clone was seen more than once but under ten times. V gene TRBV25-1 combines with J gene TRBJ1-5; 7 nucleotides align to TRBD1. The CDR3 totals 14 residues. Per the germline V gene, CDR1 is MGHDK and CDR2 is SYGVNS. Trimming at V came to 8 bases and at J to 3 bases, leaving 7 bases not matched to a gene. CDR3 in amino acids: CASGTDRDNQPQHF. CDR3 in DNA: TGTGCCAGCGGAACTGACAGGGACAATCAGCCCCAGCATTTT.

This clone was detected a few times. V gene TRBV3-1 (or the pseudogene TRBV3-2) combines with J gene TRBJ2-7; D might be TRBD1 (6 bases). V lost 3 bases to trimming and J lost 1 base, with 7 bases between them. Germline CDR1 reads LGHDT; CDR2 reads YNNKEL (reference sequence). CDR3 length: 13 residues. The DNA for the CDR3 is TGTGCCAGCAGCCAGGACAGATCCTACGAGCAGTACTTC. Its translation is CASSQDRSYEQYF.

The gene calls are TRBV9 and TRBJ1-5; 9 positions agree with TRBD1. Germline values: CDR1 SGDLS, CDR2 YYNGEE. The CDR3 is 15 residues long. V trimming: 4 bases; J trimming: 4 bases; junction bases outside the gene matches: 6. CDR3 nucleotide sequence: TGTGCCAGCAGCCCCTGGGACAGGGTGAATCAGCCCCAGCATTTT. This gives the protein CASSPWDRVNQPQHF. Full variable domain (outside the CDR3, taken from reference TRBV9 and TRBJ1-5): DSGVTQTPKHLITATGQRVTLRCSPRSGDLSVYWYQQSLDQGLQFLIQYYNGEERAKGNILERFSAQQFPDLHSELNLSSLELGDSALYFCASSPWDRVNQPQHFGDGTRLSIL.

The rearrangement joins TRBV3-1 (or the pseudogene TRBV3-2) to TRBJ1-1; D not resolved. Trimming pared 1 base from V and 8 bases from J, leaving 11 bases between. The CDR3 consists of 13 residues. Germline V gene data show CDR1 as LGHDT and CDR2 as YNNKEL (reference sequence). CDR3 region: CASSQVRHSEAFF. For the CDR3, the DNA is TGTGCCAGCAGCCAAGTTCGTCACAGCGAAGCTTTCTTT.

The chain is built from TRBV19 and TRBJ1-3, with 9 bases lining up with TRBD1. V trimming: 3 bases; J trimming: 2 bases; junction bases outside the gene matches: 2. In germline, CDR1 is LNHDA, CDR2 SQIVND (reference sequence). The CDR3 extends over 15 amino acids. This CDR3 reads CASSMGQGTGNTIYF. In nucleotides, the CDR3 is TGTGCCAGTAGTATGGGACAGGGTACTGGAAACACCATATATTTT.

The V call is TRBV6-5, the J call TRBJ2-3; 8 nucleotides line up with TRBD1. V shed 6 bases and J 1 base; nucleotides not matched to a gene: 6. The V gene's germline CDR1 is MNHEY and CDR2 SVGAGI. The CDR3 runs 15 residues. CDR3 loop: CASSRGQGGTDTQYF. CDR3 bases: TGTGCCAGCAGCCGAGGACAGGGAGGCACAGATACGCAGTATTTT.